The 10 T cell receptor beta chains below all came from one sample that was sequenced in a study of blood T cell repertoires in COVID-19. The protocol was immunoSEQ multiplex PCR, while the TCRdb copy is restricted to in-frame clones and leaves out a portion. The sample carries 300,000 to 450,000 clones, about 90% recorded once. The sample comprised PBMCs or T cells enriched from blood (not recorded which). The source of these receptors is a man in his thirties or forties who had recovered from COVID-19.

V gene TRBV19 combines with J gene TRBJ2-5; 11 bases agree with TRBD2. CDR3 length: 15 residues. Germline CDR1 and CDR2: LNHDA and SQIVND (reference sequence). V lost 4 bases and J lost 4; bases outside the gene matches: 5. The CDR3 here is CASSKTSGGLETQYF. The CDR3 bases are TGTGCCAGTAGTAAAACTAGCGGGGGTTTAGAGACCCAGTACTTC.

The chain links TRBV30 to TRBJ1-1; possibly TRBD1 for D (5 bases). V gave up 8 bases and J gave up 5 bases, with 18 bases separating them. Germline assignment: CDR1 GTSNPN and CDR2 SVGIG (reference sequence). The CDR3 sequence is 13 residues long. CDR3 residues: CARGEGHNTEAFF. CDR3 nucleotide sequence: TGTGCCCGAGGGGAGGGTCACAATACTGAAGCTTTCTTT.

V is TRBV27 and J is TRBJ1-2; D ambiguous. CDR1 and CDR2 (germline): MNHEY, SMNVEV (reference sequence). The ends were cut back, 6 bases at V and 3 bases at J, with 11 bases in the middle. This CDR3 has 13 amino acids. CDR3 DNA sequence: TGTGCCAGCAGCGAAAAGTACTACTATGGCTACACCTTC. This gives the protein CASSEKYYYGYTF.

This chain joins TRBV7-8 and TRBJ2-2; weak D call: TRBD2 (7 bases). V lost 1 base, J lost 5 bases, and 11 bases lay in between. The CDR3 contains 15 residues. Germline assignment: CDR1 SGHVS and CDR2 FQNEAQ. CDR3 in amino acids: CASSLEAGATGELFF. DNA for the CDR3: TGTGCCAGCAGCTTAGAGGCGGGGGCGACCGGGGAGCTGTTTTTT. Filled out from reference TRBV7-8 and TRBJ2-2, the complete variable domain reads GAGVSQSPRYKVAKRGQDVALRCDPISGHVSLFWYQQALGQGPEFLTYFQNEAQLDKSGLPSDRFFAERPEGSVSTLKIQRTQQEDSAVYLCASSLEAGATGELFFGEGSRLTVL.

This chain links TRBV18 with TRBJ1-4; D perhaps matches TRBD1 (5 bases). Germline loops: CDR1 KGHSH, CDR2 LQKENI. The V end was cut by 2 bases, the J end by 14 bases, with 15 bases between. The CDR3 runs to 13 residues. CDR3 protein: CASSPLFGAPLFF. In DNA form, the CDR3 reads TGTGCCAGCTCACCATTGTTTGGGGCGCCGCTGTTTTTT.

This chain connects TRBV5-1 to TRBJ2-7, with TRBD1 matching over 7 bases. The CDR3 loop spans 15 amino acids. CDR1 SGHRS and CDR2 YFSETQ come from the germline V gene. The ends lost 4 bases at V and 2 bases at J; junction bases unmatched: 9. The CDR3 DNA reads TGCGCCAGCAGCCTAACAGGGGTAGAACCCTACGAGCAGTACTTC. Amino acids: CASSLTGVEPYEQYF.

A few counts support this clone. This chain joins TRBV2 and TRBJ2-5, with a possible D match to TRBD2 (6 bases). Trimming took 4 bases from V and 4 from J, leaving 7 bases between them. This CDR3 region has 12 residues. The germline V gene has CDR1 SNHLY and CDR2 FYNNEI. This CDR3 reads CASSGGVETQYF. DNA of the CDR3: TGTGCCAGCAGTGGGGGGGTAGAGACCCAGTACTTC.

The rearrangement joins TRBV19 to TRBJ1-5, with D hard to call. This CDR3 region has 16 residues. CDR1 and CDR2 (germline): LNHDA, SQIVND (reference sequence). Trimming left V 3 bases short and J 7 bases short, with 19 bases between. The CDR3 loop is CASSIERVWAVQPQHF. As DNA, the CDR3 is TGTGCCAGTAGTATTGAACGTGTCTGGGCTGTCCAGCCCCAGCATTTT. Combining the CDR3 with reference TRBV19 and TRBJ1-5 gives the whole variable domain DGGITQSPKYLFRKEGQNVTLSCEQNLNHDAMYWYRQDPGQGLRLIYYSQIVNDFQKGDIAEGYSVSREKKESFPLTVTSAQKNPTAFYLCASSIERVWAVQPQHFGDGTRLSIL.

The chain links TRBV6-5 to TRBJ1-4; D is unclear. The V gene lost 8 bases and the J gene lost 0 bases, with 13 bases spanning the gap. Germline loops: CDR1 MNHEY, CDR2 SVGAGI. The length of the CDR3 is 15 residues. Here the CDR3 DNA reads TGTGCCAGCGAGGCAAACCATGCAACTAATGAAAAACTGTTTTTT. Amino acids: CASEANHATNEKLFF.

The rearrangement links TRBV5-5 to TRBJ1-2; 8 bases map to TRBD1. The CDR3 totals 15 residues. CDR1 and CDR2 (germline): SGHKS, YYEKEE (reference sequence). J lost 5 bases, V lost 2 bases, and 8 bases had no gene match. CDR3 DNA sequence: TGTGCCAGCAGCTTAACGACAGGGGAAAGTTATGGCTACACCTTC. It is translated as CASSLTTGESYGYTF.